The clone carrying this T cell receptor beta chain has a handful of counts. The data originate from a study of identical twins. Trimming cost V 6 bases and J 1 base; bases outside gene matches: 6. Germline-derived CDR1 and CDR2 are DFQATT and SNEGSKA (reference sequence). This CDR3 has 16 residues. TCRdb re-called the 5' RACE reads through MiXCR, storing one row per CDR3 protein. The sample lists about 470,000 distinct CDR3 sequences, around 24% occurring once. This sample also appeared in a second study, on T cells expressing NK-cell markers.

The receptor's source is a woman under 30 in good health. The V call is TRBV20-1, the J call TRBJ2-5, with 15 bases aligning to TRBD2. The specimen was CD4+ T cells sorted from blood. The CDR3 reads CSATGLAGGPQETQYF. For the CDR3, the DNA is TGCAGTGCCACGGGACTAGCGGGAGGACCCCAAGAGACCCAGTACTTC.